The clone carrying this TCR beta chain was picked up one time. Its target is unknown. This specimen belongs to a study of OX40 agonist ivuxolimab in advanced cancers. On the study more broadly: Among those treated, three patients had partial responses, one with hepatocellular carcinoma and two with cutaneous melanoma. Study-level points and caveats: Compared with others, partial responders at 0.1-3.0 mg/kg displayed clonal expansion among the lowest.

TCRdb keeps only in-frame clones here, not all; method: immunoSEQ multiplex PCR. Here the sample spans some 100,000 clones, 92% being singletons. The specimen was CD4+ or CD8+ T cells sorted from blood, collected in a trial of the OX40 agonist ivuxolimab. The receptor's source is an adult with an advanced solid tumor such as melanoma, head and neck, liver or kidney cancer.

CDR3 in DNA: TGTGCCAGCAGTTACGGCCCCTACACAGATACGCAGTATTTT. As protein: CASSYGPYTDTQYF. This chain connects TRBV6-5 to TRBJ2-3; D gene ambiguous. Germline lookup yields CDR1 MNHEY and CDR2 SVGAGI. The CDR3 is 14 residues long. Between the trimmed V and J ends, which lost 2 bases and 2 bases, there was a span of 8 bases.